What follows is one T cell receptor beta chain and its context. The antigen is not known. Trimming took 2 bases from V and 0 from J, leaving 12 bases between them. CDR3 length: 15 amino acids. The germline V gene has CDR1 GTSNPN and CDR2 SVGIG (reference sequence). PCR employed 60 Vbeta and 13 Jbeta primers. As processed by the authors: Counted up in a later analysis, unique TCR beta chains came to some 72 million, with around 9.9 million shared. Using immunoSEQ multiplex PCR, the repertoire was profiled, and TCRdb retains in-frame clones only, with some absent. V and J calls and clone size are copied from that table; D and trimming were computed from the DNA. The data contain roughly 80,000 clones, 77% of them singletons. The sample comes from a study of cytomegalovirus exposure and HLA in healthy donors. Whole-study findings and limits: Upon later analysis, HLA-associated TCR beta chains proved more clonally expanded than other, equally common chains.

The chain carries TRBV30 and TRBJ2-3, with unresolved D. The sequenced material came from PBMCs. This sequence was found in a man aged 50 to 59 in good health and CMV-seropositive. As DNA, the CDR3 is TGTGCCTGGAGTCCTGACGCACAGAGCACAGATACGCAGTATTTT. Translating it yields CAWSPDAQSTDTQYF.